Listed here are 6 T cell receptor beta chains from one sample, sequenced in a study of cytomegalovirus exposure and HLA in healthy donors. Primers included in the PCR were 60 Vbeta and 13 Jbeta primers. Measured with immunoSEQ multiplex PCR; TCRdb has only the in-frame clones, and not every one. The table records about 190,000 clones, 79% of them present only once. The sequenced sample was PBMCs. The receptors shown here come from a woman between 18 and 29 years old in good health and CMV-seronegative.

This chain connects TRBV6-6 to TRBJ2-3; TRBD2 matches at 10 bases. V dropped 6 bases and J dropped 2; count of bases not matched to a gene: 5. This CDR3 contains 15 residues. CDR1 is MNHNY and CDR2 is SVGAGI in the germline V gene (reference sequence). The CDR3 loop is CASSIAGGFTDTQYF. As DNA, the CDR3 is TGTGCCAGCAGCATAGCGGGAGGCTTCACAGATACGCAGTATTTT.

V gene TRBV6-6 combines with J gene TRBJ1-5, with D perhaps TRBD1 (6 bases). The V and J ends lost 0 bases and 4 bases respectively, with 10 bases between them. Germline V lookup: CDR1 MNHNY, CDR2 SVGAGI (reference sequence). The CDR3 extends over 15 amino acids. The CDR3 protein is CASSYSGDRNQPQHF. In nucleotides, the CDR3 is TGTGCCAGCAGTTACTCGGGCGACAGGAATCAGCCCCAGCATTTT.

The chain carries TRBV7-2 and TRBJ1-1, with TRBD1 matching over 9 bases. The CDR3 runs 13 residues. After removal of 5 bases from V and 8 bases from J, the junction contained 6 bases not matched to a gene. CDR1 SGHTA and CDR2 FQGNSA come from the germline V gene. Written as DNA, the CDR3 is TGTGCCAGCAGCCCCAGGACAGGGGAGGAAGCTTTCTTT. Translating gives CASSPRTGEEAFF.

The chain joins TRBV18 to TRBJ2-1; TRBD1 is a possible D gene (5 bases). Trimming took 1 base from V and 12 from J, leaving 16 bases between them. Per the germline V gene, CDR1 is KGHSH and CDR2 is LQKENI. The CDR3 sequence is 14 residues long. Written as DNA, the CDR3 is TGTGCCAGCTCACCACTGTTGGACGCTGGGGCGCAGTTCTTC. It codes for CASSPLLDAGAQFF.

This rearrangement joins TRBV19 to TRBJ1-2; D is undetermined. Trimming removed 3 bases at V and 1 base at J, with 9 bases between. This CDR3 region has 14 residues. CDR1 and CDR2 from the germline V gene are LNHDA and SQIVND (reference sequence). The CDR3 reads CASSISTGNYGYTF. The DNA for the CDR3 is TGTGCCAGTAGTATTTCAACGGGTAACTATGGCTACACCTTC.

The V and J genes are TRBV7-2 and TRBJ2-7; 10 bases agree with TRBD2. J lost 6 bases, V lost 1 base, and 6 bases had no gene match. Germline V gene lookup returns CDR1 SGHTA and CDR2 FQGNSA. The CDR3 sequence is 15 residues long. As DNA, the CDR3 is TGTGCCAGCAGCTTAGGGCTAGCGGGGGTTGCCGAGCAGTACTTC. Translating gives CASSLGLAGVAEQYF.